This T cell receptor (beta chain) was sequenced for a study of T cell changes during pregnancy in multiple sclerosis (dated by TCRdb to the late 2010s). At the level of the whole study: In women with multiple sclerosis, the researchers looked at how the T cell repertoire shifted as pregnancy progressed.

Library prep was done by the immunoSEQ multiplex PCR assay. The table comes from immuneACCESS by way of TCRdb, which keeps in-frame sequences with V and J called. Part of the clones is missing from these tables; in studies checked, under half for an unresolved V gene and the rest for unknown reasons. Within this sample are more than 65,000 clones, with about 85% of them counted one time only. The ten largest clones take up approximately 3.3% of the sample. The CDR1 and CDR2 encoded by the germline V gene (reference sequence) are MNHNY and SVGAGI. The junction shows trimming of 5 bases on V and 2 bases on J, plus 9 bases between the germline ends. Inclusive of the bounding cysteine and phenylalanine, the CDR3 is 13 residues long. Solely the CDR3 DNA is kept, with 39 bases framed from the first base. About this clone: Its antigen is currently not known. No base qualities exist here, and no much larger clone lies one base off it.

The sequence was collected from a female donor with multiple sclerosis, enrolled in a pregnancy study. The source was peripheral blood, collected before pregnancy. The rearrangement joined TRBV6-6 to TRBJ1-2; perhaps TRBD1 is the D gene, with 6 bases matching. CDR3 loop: CASSPTGNYGYTF. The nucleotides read TGTGCCAGCAGTCCTACAGGGAACTATGGCTACACCTTC.